Each of the 22 T cell receptor beta chains below was sequenced from the same sample in a study of shared clonotypes between healthy human individuals. TCRdb keeps only in-frame clones here, not all; method: immunoSEQ multiplex PCR. The sample includes millions of clones, 85% to 95% of them seen just once. The sequenced sample was naive CD4+ T cells sorted from blood. The subset denotes: CD45RA+ positively selected. The receptors come from a man in his late teens or twenties in good health.

The rearrangement uses TRBV7-2 and TRBJ2-7, with D maybe TRBD1 (5 bases). In germline, CDR1 is SGHTA, CDR2 FQGNSA. The CDR3 covers 13 residues. Trimming took 5 bases from V and 3 from J, leaving 11 bases between them. The CDR3 DNA is TGTGCCAGCAGCAACTCACAGGTCTACGAGCAGTACTTC. Translating it yields CASSNSQVYEQYF.

The V gene is TRBV19, the J gene TRBJ2-7, with D unresolved. In germline, CDR1 is LNHDA, CDR2 SQIVND (reference sequence). The ends were cut back, 2 bases at V and 0 bases at J, with 8 bases in the middle. CDR3 size: 14 residues. The CDR3 DNA reads as TGTGCCAGTAGTATAAGCATCAGCTCCTACGAGCAGTACTTC. Its protein is CASSISISSYEQYF.

This rearrangement joins TRBV11-2 to TRBJ2-3, with D perhaps matching TRBD1 (5 bases). Trimming took off 5 bases at V and 0 bases at J, with 6 bases between the two ends. This CDR3 has 13 residues. The germline gives CDR1 SGHAT, CDR2 FQNNGV. This CDR3 is CASSRQSTDTQYF. CDR3 DNA sequence: TGTGCCAGCAGCCGACAGAGCACAGATACGCAGTATTTT.

V gene TRBV10-3 combines with J gene TRBJ1-1; TRBD1 matches 7 bases. Germline CDR1 is ENHRY and CDR2 is SYGVKD. This CDR3 has 15 residues. V was clipped by 6 bases and J by 4 bases; unmatched bases: 11. CDR3 protein: CAIRTGREGGTEAFF. In DNA form, the CDR3 reads TGTGCCATCAGGACAGGGCGGGAAGGGGGCACTGAAGCTTTCTTT.

V and J are TRBV29-1 and TRBJ1-2, with 7 bases that match TRBD1. V lost 7 bases to trimming and J lost 4 bases; unmatched junction nucleotides: 9. The germline V gene has CDR1 SQVTM and CDR2 ANQGSEA. The length of the CDR3 is 13 residues. For the CDR3, the DNA is TGCAGCGCGACCTCGGGACAGATCTATGGCTACACCTTC. Translated, it gives CSATSGQIYGYTF.

The DNA of the CDR3 is TGTGCCAGCAAGGCGGGGGCGAGCTACAATGAGCAGTTCTTC. The encoded protein is CASKAGASYNEQFF. This chain uses TRBV6-5 with TRBJ2-1, with D possibly TRBD2 on 7 matching bases. Germline V lookup: CDR1 MNHEY, CDR2 SVGAGI. Trimming removed 7 bases at V and 3 bases at J, with 13 bases between. The CDR3 loop spans 14 amino acids.

The genes are TRBV30 and TRBJ1-1; unclear D gene. The germline CDR1 and CDR2 sequences are GTSNPN and SVGIG (reference sequence). The CDR3 runs 15 residues. V was trimmed by 1 base and J by 1 base, leaving 13 bases between them. The CDR3 nucleotides are TGTGCCTGGAGTGGTACGTATTCCGGGAACACTGAAGCTTTCTTT. This codes for CAWSGTYSGNTEAFF.

In its sample, this clone was seen once. The chain has TRBV14 and TRBJ2-7; the match to TRBD1 covers 9 bases. With V trimmed by 4 bases and J by 2 bases, 6 bases remained unmatched. The CDR3 is 15 residues long. CDR1 and CDR2 from the germline V gene are SGHDN and FVKESK. For the CDR3, the DNA is TGTGCCAGCAGCCCGGGACAGGGAAAGACCTACGAGCAGTACTTC. It specifies CASSPGQGKTYEQYF.

This clone was detected only once. The chain carries TRBV6-5 and TRBJ2-2; tentative D call: TRBD1 (5 bases). The CDR3 consists of 13 residues. Germline-derived CDR1 and CDR2 are MNHEY and SVGAGI. Trimming shortened V by 7 bases and J by 5 bases, and 11 bases separated the two germline ends. DNA for the CDR3: TGTGCCAGCATCCAGTCAGGGACCGGGGAGCTGTTTTTT. Its protein is CASIQSGTGELFF.

The V gene is TRBV4-3, the J gene TRBJ2-3; TRBD2 matches at 10 bases. The CDR3 totals 16 residues. Trimming removed 2 bases from V and 2 bases from J; junction bases left unmatched: 4. Germline values: CDR1 LGHNA, CDR2 YSLEER. The CDR3 DNA follows: TGCGCCAGCAGCCAACGGACTAGCGGCTTCACAGATACGCAGTATTTT. Amino acids: CASSQRTSGFTDTQYF.

A word on this clone: Other DNA variants within this sample encode the same CDR3. The chain links TRBV19 to TRBJ2-3, with unresolved D. Germline CDR1 reads LNHDA; CDR2 reads SQIVND (reference sequence). Between the trimmed V and J ends, which lost 6 bases and 2 bases, there was a span of 9 bases. This CDR3 is 13 amino acids long. This CDR3 is CASSPTYTDTQYF. DNA of the CDR3: TGTGCCAGTAGCCCGACTTACACAGATACGCAGTATTTT.

CDR3 nucleotide sequence: TGTGCCTGGAGGCCTCCGGGAAGCTCTGGAAACACCATATATTTT. This translates into CAWRPPGSSGNTIYF. The gene calls are TRBV30 and TRBJ1-3; D uncertain. CDR1 is GTSNPN, CDR2 SVGIG, per germline (reference sequence). The CDR3 contains 15 residues. V was cut by 3 bases and J by 0 bases, with 12 bases left in between.

The rearrangement links TRBV18 to TRBJ2-5; D remains unclear. The better agreement between TRBJ2-7 and the DNA end casts doubt on the J call. The germline gives CDR1 KGHSH, CDR2 LQKENI. The CDR3 length is 12 residues. In DNA form, the CDR3 reads TGTGCCAGCTCACCATGGGGCTACGAGCAGTACTTC. Translating gives CASSPWGYEQYF.

V and J are TRBV30 and TRBJ2-1, with TRBD2 matching over 9 bases. The germline V gene has CDR1 GTSNPN and CDR2 SVGIG (reference sequence). Germline trimming cut 5 bases from V and 7 bases from J; bases unmatched to any gene: 6. CDR3 size: 13 residues. The CDR3 protein is CAWVGGGANEQFF. The CDR3 region has the DNA TGTGCCTGGGTCGGCGGGGGGGCAAATGAGCAGTTCTTC.

The chain employs TRBV6-1 and TRBJ1-5, with no clear D. V was clipped by 4 bases and J by 1 base, with 11 bases between them. The CDR3 totals 15 residues. Germline values: CDR1 MNHNS, CDR2 SASEGT. CDR3 nucleotide sequence: TGTGCCAGCAGTGCTGAGGACTCGAGCAATCAGCCCCAGCATTTT. Its translation is CASSAEDSSNQPQHF.

The rearrangement joins TRBV7-2 to TRBJ2-3; TRBD2 agrees at 10 bases. The CDR3 extends over 17 amino acids. After removal of 5 bases from V and 1 base from J, the junction contained 9 bases not matched to a gene. Germline-derived CDR1 and CDR2 are SGHTA and FQGNSA. This CDR3 is CASSTTLAGAGTDTQYF. The CDR3 DNA sequence: TGTGCCAGCAGCACTACCCTAGCGGGAGCCGGCACAGATACGCAGTATTTT.

The CDR3 DNA is TGTGCCAGCGCCGGGGGTCTCTCTGGAAACACCATATATTTT. Its translation: CASAGGLSGNTIYF. This chain joins TRBV6-5 and TRBJ1-3; possibly TRBD1 for D (5 bases). The CDR3 covers 14 residues. CDR1 MNHEY and CDR2 SVGAGI come from the germline V gene. Trimming shortened V by 8 bases and J by 0 bases, and 11 bases separated the two germline ends.

The V and J genes are TRBV6-1 and TRBJ1-6, with TRBD1 identical over 8 bases. The germline V gene encodes CDR1 MNHNS and CDR2 SASEGT. The V gene end was trimmed by 6 bases and the J gene end by 7 bases; junction bases not matched to a gene: 2. The CDR3 extends over 13 amino acids. The CDR3 region is CASRDRVNSPLHF. Written as DNA, the CDR3 is TGTGCCAGCAGGGACAGGGTGAATTCACCCCTCCACTTT.

The rearrangement links TRBV7-2 to TRBJ2-7; D is unresolved. The germline V gene has CDR1 SGHTA and CDR2 FQGNSA. Trimming left V 1 base short and J 2 bases short, with 12 bases between. The CDR3 spans 15 residues. In nucleotides, the CDR3 is TGTGCCAGCAGCTTAGGAGGTAGCCTCCCCTACGAGCAGTACTTC. Amino acids: CASSLGGSLPYEQYF. Variable domain in full (rest from reference TRBV7-2 and TRBJ2-7): GAGVSQSPSNKVTEKGKDVELRCDPISGHTALYWYRQSLGQGLEFLIYFQGNSAPDKSGLPSDRFSAERTGGSVSTLTIQRTQQEDSAVYLCASSLGGSLPYEQYFGPGTRLTVT.

The rearrangement links TRBV5-4 to TRBJ1-6, with D tentatively TRBD1 (5 bases). The CDR3 covers 16 residues. Trimming removed 4 bases at V and 7 bases at J, with 18 bases between. Germline CDR1 and CDR2: SGHNT and YYREEE (reference sequence). The chain's CDR3 is CASSPTGGSSNSPLHF. The CDR3 DNA reads TGTGCCAGCAGCCCCACAGGCGGGTCTTCGAATTCACCCCTCCACTTT. Full variable domain (rest looked up from reference TRBV5-4 and TRBJ1-6): ETGVTQSPTHLIKTRGQQVTLRCSSQSGHNTVSWYQQALGQGPQFIFQYYREEENGRGNFPPRFSGLQFPNYSSELNVNALELDDSALYLCASSPTGGSSNSPLHFGNGTRLTVT.

This chain links TRBV14 with TRBJ1-6; D is uncertain. The CDR3 runs 15 residues. V was shortened by 3 bases and J by 7 bases, with 13 bases between the two germline ends. The germline CDR1 and CDR2 sequences are SGHDN and FVKESK. For the CDR3, the DNA is TGTGCCAGCAGCCAGCTATTAGGAGAGAATTCACCCCTCCACTTT. Translated: CASSQLLGENSPLHF.

The chain joins TRBV2 to TRBJ2-1; 7 positions match TRBD1. Trimming cost V 7 bases and J 5 bases; bases outside gene matches: 5. Germline assignment: CDR1 SNHLY and CDR2 FYNNEI. The CDR3 is 13 residues long. The CDR3: CASMGQPHNEQFF. The DNA for the CDR3 is TGTGCCAGCATGGGACAGCCCCACAATGAGCAGTTCTTC.